There are many counts of the clone carrying this T cell receptor (beta chain). This entry comes from a study of T cells in Graves' hyperthyroidism and ophthalmopathy. Amplification of TCR beta CDR3 regions was performed using RNA transcripts as template. A set of HTBI primers served as the primers for a first-round RT-PCR of the TCR CDR3. TCRdb used MiXCR to reprocess the multiplex PCR reads, holding one entry per CDR3 protein. The data hold 500,000 or so distinct CDR3 sequences, with 17% observed a single time. This CDR3 has 17 residues. V gave up 5 bases and J gave up 6 bases; unmatched junction bases: 14. Per germline, CDR1 MDHEN and CDR2 SYDVKM.

This receptor was taken from a woman aged 18-35 years with Graves' ophthalmopathy. The sequencing sample was made of blood. This chain connects TRBV28 to TRBJ1-5, with 9 bases identical to TRBD1. This CDR3 reads CASSPNTKTGGGQPQHF. The CDR3 nucleotides are TGTGCCAGCAGTCCGAATACCAAAACAGGGGGCGGTCAGCCCCAGCATTTT.